These 24 T cell receptor beta chains share one sample of origin, sequenced in a study of blood T cell repertoires in COVID-19. Generated by immunoSEQ multiplex PCR, the TCRdb table keeps only in-frame clones and is missing some. The repertoire holds 170,000 or so clones, with 80% to 90% as singletons. Sequenced: peripheral blood. All receptors come from a woman aged 18-30 years who had recovered from COVID-19.

J is TRBJ2-2 and V is TRBV30; TRBD2 aligns across 7 bases. This CDR3 spans 16 amino acids. J gave up 5 bases and V 0 bases, and 9 bases lay outside the gene matches. The V gene's germline CDR1 is GTSNPN and CDR2 SVGIG (reference sequence). The CDR3 nucleotides are TGTGCCTGGAGTGTTGAGGGAGGGCCTTGGACCGGGGAGCTGTTTTTT. It translates to CAWSVEGGPWTGELFF.

V gene TRBV6-5 combines with J gene TRBJ2-3; the match to TRBD1 covers 8 bases. Per the germline V gene, CDR1 is MNHEY and CDR2 is SVGAGI. V shed 0 bases, J shed 4 bases, and the junction held 6 bases outside the gene matches. The CDR3 length is 16 residues. CDR3: CASSYSSTGVPDTQYF. The CDR3 DNA follows: TGTGCCAGCAGTTACTCCTCGACAGGGGTCCCAGATACGCAGTATTTT.

The sample holds a few counts of this clone. The chain recombines TRBV4-3 with TRBJ1-6; the match to TRBD1 covers 7 bases. The length of the CDR3 is 16 residues. The V gene's germline CDR1 is LGHNA and CDR2 YSLEER. Losses at the gene ends were 0 bases for V and 6 bases for J; bases not matched to a gene: 5. CDR3 sequence: CASSQDSGTANSPLHF. The DNA for the CDR3 is TGCGCCAGCAGCCAAGATTCTGGGACAGCTAATTCACCCCTCCACTTT.

The count of this clone is one. The genes are TRBV21-1 and TRBJ1-1. TRBV21-1 is listed as a pseudogene. The CDR3 is 16 amino acids. CDR3 sequence: CASSKDPLNLDTEAFF. The CDR3, as DNA: TGTGCCAGCAGCAAAGATCCCCTGAACTTGGACACTGAAGCTTTCTTT.

This chain connects TRBV7-2 to TRBJ2-4; 7 bases are shared with TRBD2. The CDR3 totals 14 residues. Per germline, CDR1 SGHTA and CDR2 FQGNSA. The junction had 11 bases not matched to a gene; V was cut back by 4 bases and J by 11 bases. The CDR3 spells CASSSIPGSGVQYF. CDR3 nucleotides: TGTGCCAGCAGCTCAATACCGGGGAGCGGGGTTCAGTACTTC.

Only a few counts were recorded for this clone. DNA of the CDR3: TGTGCCAGCAGTCCCGACAGGAACTATGGCTACACCTTC. Encoded protein: CASSPDRNYGYTF. The chain uses TRBV2 and TRBJ1-2, with D tentatively TRBD1 (6 bases). The CDR3 is 13 amino acids. Germline CDR1 SNHLY, CDR2 FYNNEI. V was trimmed by 5 bases and J by 2 bases, leaving 9 bases between them. Variable domain in full (rest from reference TRBV2 and TRBJ1-2): EPEVTQTPSHQVTQMGQEVILRCVPISNHLYFYWYRQILGQKVEFLVSFYNNEISEKSEIFDDQFSVERPDGSNFTLKIRSTKLEDSAMYFCASSPDRNYGYTFGSGTRLTVV.

The chain links TRBV15 to TRBJ2-1; 13 bases are shared with TRBD2. Losses at the gene ends were 0 bases for V and 8 bases for J; bases not matched to a gene: 4. Germline CDR1 reads LNHNV; CDR2 reads YYDKDF (reference sequence). The CDR3 totals 16 residues. The CDR3 DNA follows: TGTGCCACCAGCAGAGAGGGGACTAGCGGGATCTATGAGCAGTTCTTC. It yields the protein CATSREGTSGIYEQFF.

The J gene is TRBJ1-1, the V gene TRBV25-1; the D gene is possibly TRBD1 (6 bases). The germline V and J ends were trimmed by 6 bases and 2 bases, with 13 bases remaining between them. Germline CDR1 reads MGHDK; CDR2 reads SYGVNS. The CDR3 extends over 14 amino acids. CDR3 coding DNA: TGTGCCAGCAGGGGGGGGGCCCCCAACACTGAAGCTTTCTTT. Protein product: CASRGGAPNTEAFF.

In this sample, this clone turned up once. The J gene is TRBJ2-3, the V gene TRBV6-1; possible D gene TRBD2, 6 bases. The CDR3 has 13 residues. Germline V gene data show CDR1 as MNHNS and CDR2 as SASEGT. V lost 2 bases to trimming and J lost 6 bases, with 9 bases between them. The chain's CDR3 is CASSEYGRDTQYF. CDR3 nucleotide sequence: TGTGCCAGCAGTGAATATGGGAGGGATACGCAGTATTTT.

The J gene is TRBJ2-1, the V gene TRBV7-9; no definite D call. Germline V lookup: CDR1 SEHNR, CDR2 FQNEAQ (reference sequence). The CDR3 runs to 12 residues. Trimming took off 4 bases at V and 10 bases at J, with 11 bases between the two ends. CDR3 residues: CASSSPGLEQFF. CDR3 DNA: TGTGCCAGCAGCTCTCCCGGGTTGGAGCAGTTCTTC.

V gene TRBV7-8 combines with J gene TRBJ1-1, with a weak D call TRBD1 (6 bases). This CDR3 is 14 amino acids long. V gave up 1 base and J gave up 6 bases, with 12 bases separating them. Looked up from germline, CDR1 is SGHVS and CDR2 is FQNEAQ. CDR3 protein: CASSLGLKGAEAFF. The CDR3, as DNA: TGTGCCAGCAGCTTAGGCTTAAAGGGGGCTGAAGCTTTCTTT. Drawing the rest from reference TRBV7-8 and TRBJ1-1, the complete variable domain is GAGVSQSPRYKVAKRGQDVALRCDPISGHVSLFWYQQALGQGPEFLTYFQNEAQLDKSGLPSDRFFAERPEGSVSTLKIQRTQQEDSAVYLCASSLGLKGAEAFFGQGTRLTVV.

The chain recombines TRBV30 with TRBJ2-3, with TRBD2 matching over 10 bases. There are 18 residues in the CDR3. Trimming took 4 bases from V and 3 from J; bases not matched to a gene: 16. CDR1 is GTSNPN, CDR2 SVGIG, per germline (reference sequence). The CDR3 loop is CAWTGLPSGREGTDTQYF. In nucleotides, the CDR3 is TGTGCCTGGACCGGATTACCTAGCGGGAGAGAGGGAACAGATACGCAGTATTTT. Full variable domain (missing parts from reference TRBV30 and TRBJ2-3): SQTIHQWPATLVQPVGSPLSLECTVEGTSNPNLYWYRQAAGRGLQLLFYSVGIGQISSEVPQNLSASRPQDRQFILSSKKLLLSDSGFYLCAWTGLPSGREGTDTQYFGPGTRLTVL.

The chain carries TRBV4-3 and TRBJ2-3; the match to TRBD2 covers 10 bases. Trimming cost V 0 bases and J 4 bases; bases outside gene matches: 7. CDR1 LGHNA and CDR2 YSLEER come from the germline V gene. CDR3 size: 17 residues. The CDR3 DNA is TGCGCCAGCAGCCAAGATGGCCCTAGCGGGGGTGCAGATACGCAGTATTTT. This codes for CASSQDGPSGGADTQYF.

CDR3 sequence reads: CASSPGGPAYGYTF. CDR3 bases: TGTGCCAGCAGCCCCGGCGGTCCTGCCTATGGCTACACCTTC. The rearrangement uses TRBV11-1 and TRBJ1-2; D gene uncertain. This CDR3 is built from 14 residues. Germline V gene sequence: CDR1 SGHAT, CDR2 FQDESV (reference sequence). Trimming removed 5 bases at V and 4 bases at J, with 14 bases between. The full variable domain, with the rest looked up from reference TRBV11-1 and TRBJ1-2, is EAEVAQSPRYKITEKSQAVAFWCDPISGHATLYWYRQILGQGPELLVQFQDESVVDDSQLPKDRFSAERLKGVDSTLKIQPAELGDSAMYLCASSPGGPAYGYTFGSGTRLTVV.

The rearrangement uses TRBV19 and TRBJ2-5; TRBD1 matches at 10 bases. This CDR3 is built from 15 residues. Trimming cost V 2 bases and J 5 bases; bases outside gene matches: 5. CDR1 and CDR2 from the germline V gene are LNHDA and SQIVND (reference sequence). This CDR3 reads CASSIRGQGFETQYF. CDR3 sequence (DNA): TGTGCCAGTAGTATAAGGGGACAGGGGTTCGAGACCCAGTACTTC.

The chain is built from TRBV7-8 and TRBJ2-7; 7 bases align to TRBD1. With 5 bases clipped from V and 5 bases from J, the junction kept 9 bases outside the gene matches. In germline, CDR1 is SGHVS, CDR2 FQNEAQ. This CDR3 region has 14 residues. The CDR3, as DNA: TGTGCCAGCAGCCACCAGACAGGGAACCACGAGCAGTACTTC. It specifies CASSHQTGNHEQYF.

This clone occurred once. V usage is TRBV2 and J usage is TRBJ1-1; 7 nucleotides align to TRBD1. Trimming cost V 4 bases and J 5 bases; bases outside gene matches: 10. This CDR3 is 15 amino acids long. Germline loops: CDR1 SNHLY, CDR2 FYNNEI. This chain's CDR3 is CASSGTGVSGTEAFF. The CDR3, as DNA: TGTGCCAGCAGTGGCACAGGGGTTTCAGGGACTGAAGCTTTCTTT.

As regards this clone: Sequence at one end of the junction differs from germline and may be a read error. V gene TRBV7-7 combines with J gene TRBJ1-3, with 7 bases that match TRBD1. In germline, CDR1 is SSHAT, CDR2 FNYEAQ (reference sequence). This CDR3 comprises 20 residues. The CDR3 region is CASSLERDSTTPFSGNTIYF. The DNA of the CDR3 is TGTGCTAGCAGCTTAGAACGGGACAGCACTACTCCCTTCTCTGGAAACACCATATATTTT. Filled out from reference TRBV7-7 and TRBJ1-3, the complete variable domain reads GAGVSQSPRYKVTKRGQDVTLRCDPISSHATLYWYQQALGQGPEFLTYFNYEAQPDKSGLPSDRFSAERPEGSISTLTIQRTEQRDSAMYRCASSLERDSTTPFSGNTIYFGEGSWLTVV.

This clone occurred a few times. This rearrangement joins TRBV5-1 to TRBJ1-1; no clear D gene. The CDR3 is made up of 15 amino acids. Germline V CDR1 and CDR2: SGHRS, YFSETQ. Trimming cost V 0 bases and J 3 bases, with 12 bases left between them. The CDR3 bases are TGCGCCAGCAGCTTGGGAGACCCCGGGGACACTGAAGCTTTCTTT. It specifies CASSLGDPGDTEAFF.

CDR3 DNA: TGTGCCAGCAGTGAGAGTGACAGGTCTGAAGCTTTCTTT. Its translation: CASSESDRSEAFF. The chain employs TRBV6-4 and TRBJ1-1; tentatively, D is TRBD1 (6 bases). The CDR3 totals 13 residues. Per the germline V gene, CDR1 is MRHNA and CDR2 is SNTAGT. V was clipped by 3 bases and J by 6 bases, with 11 bases between them.

Comment on this clone: A single base separates this from a much larger clone, so it may be a read error. The chain links TRBV27 to TRBJ2-6; D uncertain. This CDR3 has 14 amino acids. Trimming pared 3 bases from V and 0 bases from J, leaving 3 bases between. The V gene's germline CDR1 is MNHEY and CDR2 SMNVEV (reference sequence). The CDR3 reads CASSLSSGANVLTF. CDR3 nucleotides: TGTGCCAGCAGTTTGAGCTCTGGGGCCAACGTCCTGACTTTC.

The rearrangement joins TRBV19 to TRBJ2-7, with D possibly TRBD2 on 5 matching bases. Trimming cost V 4 bases and J 4 bases, with 14 bases left between them. CDR3 length: 14 residues. From germline, CDR1 is LNHDA and CDR2 SQIVND (reference sequence). CDR3 coding DNA: TGTGCCAGTAGTAGGCTGTTGAGGGAGTACGAGCAGTACTTC. Translation: CASSRLLREYEQYF.

This clone was seen a few times. The J gene is TRBJ1-2, the V gene TRBV6-4, with D unclear. Trimming pared 6 bases from V and 3 bases from J, leaving 23 bases between. The CDR3 covers 17 residues. In germline, CDR1 is MRHNA, CDR2 SNTAGT. This CDR3 reads CASSRTGSLARHYGYTF. The CDR3 DNA reads as TGTGCCAGCAGCCGCACGGGCAGCCTAGCTCGGCACTATGGCTACACCTTC.

J is TRBJ2-5 and V is TRBV3-1 (or the pseudogene TRBV3-2), with 14 bases that match TRBD2. Germline trimming cut 1 base from V and 5 bases from J; bases unmatched to any gene: 12. Germline V gene data show CDR1 as LGHDT and CDR2 as YNNKEL (reference sequence). The CDR3 has 19 residues. This CDR3 is CASSQGLAGGPAGWETQYF. CDR3 nucleotides: TGTGCCAGCAGCCAAGGACTAGCGGGGGGGCCGGCGGGTTGGGAGACCCAGTACTTC.